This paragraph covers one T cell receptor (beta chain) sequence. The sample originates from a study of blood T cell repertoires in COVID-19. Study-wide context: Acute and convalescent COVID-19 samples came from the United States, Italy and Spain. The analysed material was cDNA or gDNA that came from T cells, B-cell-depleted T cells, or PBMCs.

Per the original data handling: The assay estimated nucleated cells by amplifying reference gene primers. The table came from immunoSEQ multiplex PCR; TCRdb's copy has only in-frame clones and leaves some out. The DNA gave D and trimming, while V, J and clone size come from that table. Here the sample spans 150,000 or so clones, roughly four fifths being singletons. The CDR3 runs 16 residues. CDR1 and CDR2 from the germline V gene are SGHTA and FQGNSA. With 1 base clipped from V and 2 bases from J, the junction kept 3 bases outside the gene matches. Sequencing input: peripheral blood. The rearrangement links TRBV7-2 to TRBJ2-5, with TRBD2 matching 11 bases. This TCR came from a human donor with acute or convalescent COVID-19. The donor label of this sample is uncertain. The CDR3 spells CASSLVSGGAQETQYF. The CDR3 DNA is TGTGCCAGCAGCTTAGTTAGCGGGGGGGCTCAAGAGACCCAGTACTTC.